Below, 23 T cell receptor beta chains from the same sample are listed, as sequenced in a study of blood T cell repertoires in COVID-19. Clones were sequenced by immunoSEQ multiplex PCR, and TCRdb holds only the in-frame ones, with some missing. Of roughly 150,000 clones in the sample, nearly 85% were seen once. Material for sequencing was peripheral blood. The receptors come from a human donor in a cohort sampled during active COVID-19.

As DNA, the CDR3 is TGCGCCAGCAGCTTGGCGGCAGGGGGAAGTGAAAAACTGTTTTTT. Encoded protein: CASSLAAGGSEKLFF. V and J are TRBV5-1 and TRBJ1-4; 7 bases match TRBD1. The CDR3 length is 15 residues. The J segment lost 7 bases and the V segment lost 0 bases, leaving 6 bases of the junction unmatched. In germline, CDR1 is SGHRS, CDR2 YFSETQ.

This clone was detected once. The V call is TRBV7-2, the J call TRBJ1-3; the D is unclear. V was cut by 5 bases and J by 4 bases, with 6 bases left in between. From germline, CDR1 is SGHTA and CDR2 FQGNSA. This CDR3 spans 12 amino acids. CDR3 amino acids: CASSILGNTIYF. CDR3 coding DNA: TGTGCCAGCAGCATCTTGGGAAACACCATATATTTT.

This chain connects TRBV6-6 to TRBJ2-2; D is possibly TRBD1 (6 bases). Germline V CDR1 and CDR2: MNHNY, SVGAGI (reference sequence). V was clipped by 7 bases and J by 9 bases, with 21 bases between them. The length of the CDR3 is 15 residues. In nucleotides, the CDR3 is TGTGCCAGCACCTTCTACCCCCGGGACATCAGGGAGCTGTTTTTT. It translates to CASTFYPRDIRELFF.

The CDR3 spells CASSVGQTYGANVLTF. The DNA for the CDR3 is TGTGCCAGCAGCGTAGGACAGACCTATGGGGCCAACGTCCTGACTTTC. This chain links TRBV9 with TRBJ2-6; TRBD1 might be the D (5 bases). With 0 bases removed from V and 3 bases from J, the gap between germline ends came to 10 bases. Germline CDR1 is SGDLS and CDR2 is YYNGEE. CDR3 length equals 16 residues.

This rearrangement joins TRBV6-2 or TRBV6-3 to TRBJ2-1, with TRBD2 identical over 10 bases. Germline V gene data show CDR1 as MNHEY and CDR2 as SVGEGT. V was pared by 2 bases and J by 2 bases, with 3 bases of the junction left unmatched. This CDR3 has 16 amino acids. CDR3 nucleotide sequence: TGTGCCAGCAGTTACAGGACTAGCGGAGCCTACAATGAGCAGTTCTTC. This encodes CASSYRTSGAYNEQFF.

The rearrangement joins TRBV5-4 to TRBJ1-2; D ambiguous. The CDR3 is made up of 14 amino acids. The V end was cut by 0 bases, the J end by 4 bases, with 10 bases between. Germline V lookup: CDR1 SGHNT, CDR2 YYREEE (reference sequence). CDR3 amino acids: CASSLDSKSYGYTF. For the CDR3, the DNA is TGTGCCAGCAGCTTGGACAGTAAGTCCTATGGCTACACCTTC.

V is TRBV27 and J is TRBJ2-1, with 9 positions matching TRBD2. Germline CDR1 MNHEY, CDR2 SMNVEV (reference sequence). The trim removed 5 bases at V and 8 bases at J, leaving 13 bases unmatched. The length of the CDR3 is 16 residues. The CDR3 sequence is CASSAGIAGVAYEQFF. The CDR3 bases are TGTGCCAGCAGTGCGGGAATAGCGGGAGTAGCGTATGAGCAGTTCTTC.

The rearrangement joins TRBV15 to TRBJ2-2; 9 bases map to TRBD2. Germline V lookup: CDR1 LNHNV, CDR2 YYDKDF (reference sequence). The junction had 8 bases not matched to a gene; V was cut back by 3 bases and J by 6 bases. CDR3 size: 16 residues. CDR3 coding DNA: TGTGCCACCAGCAGGGGACTAGCTCGAGGACCCGGGGAGCTGTTTTTT. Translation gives CATSRGLARGPGELFF.

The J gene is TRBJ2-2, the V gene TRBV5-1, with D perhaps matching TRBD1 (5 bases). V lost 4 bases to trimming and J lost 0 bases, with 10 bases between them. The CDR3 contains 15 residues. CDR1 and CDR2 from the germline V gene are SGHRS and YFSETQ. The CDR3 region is CASSLGRANTGELFF. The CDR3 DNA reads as TGCGCCAGCAGCCTTGGCAGGGCGAACACCGGGGAGCTGTTTTTT.

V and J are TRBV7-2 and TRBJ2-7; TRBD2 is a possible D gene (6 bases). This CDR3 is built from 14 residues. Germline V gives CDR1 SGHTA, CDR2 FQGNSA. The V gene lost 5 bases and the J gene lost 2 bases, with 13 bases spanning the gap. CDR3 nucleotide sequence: TGTGCCAGCAGCCGTCTCGGGGGTACCTACGAGCAGTACTTC. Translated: CASSRLGGTYEQYF.

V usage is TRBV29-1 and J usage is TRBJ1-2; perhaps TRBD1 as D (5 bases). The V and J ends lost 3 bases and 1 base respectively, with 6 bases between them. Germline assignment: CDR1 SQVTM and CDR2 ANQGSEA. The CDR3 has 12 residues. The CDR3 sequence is CSVDDSNYGYTF. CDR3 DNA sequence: TGCAGCGTTGACGACAGTAACTATGGCTACACCTTC.

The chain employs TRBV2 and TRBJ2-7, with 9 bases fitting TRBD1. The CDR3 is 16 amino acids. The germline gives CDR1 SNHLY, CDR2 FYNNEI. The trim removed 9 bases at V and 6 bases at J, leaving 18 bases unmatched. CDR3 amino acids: CARGAPGQGRSGEQYF. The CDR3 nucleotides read TGTGCCAGAGGAGCGCCGGGACAGGGTAGATCAGGCGAGCAGTACTTC.

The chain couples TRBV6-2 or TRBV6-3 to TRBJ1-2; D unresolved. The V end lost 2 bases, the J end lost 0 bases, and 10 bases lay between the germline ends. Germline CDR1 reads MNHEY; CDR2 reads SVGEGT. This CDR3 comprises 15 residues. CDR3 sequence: CASSYRGLTNYGYTF. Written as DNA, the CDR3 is TGTGCCAGCAGTTACAGAGGACTAACTAACTATGGCTACACCTTC.

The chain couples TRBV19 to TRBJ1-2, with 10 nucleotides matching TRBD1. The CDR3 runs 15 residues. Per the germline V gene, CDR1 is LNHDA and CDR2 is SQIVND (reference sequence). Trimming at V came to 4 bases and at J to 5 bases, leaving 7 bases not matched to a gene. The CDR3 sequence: CASSNPRTGGYGYTF. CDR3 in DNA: TGTGCCAGTAGTAACCCGCGGACAGGGGGGTATGGCTACACCTTC.

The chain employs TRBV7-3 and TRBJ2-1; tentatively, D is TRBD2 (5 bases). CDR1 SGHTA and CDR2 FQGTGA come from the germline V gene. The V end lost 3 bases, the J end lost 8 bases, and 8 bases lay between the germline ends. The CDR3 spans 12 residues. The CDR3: CASSLRADEQFF. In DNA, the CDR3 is TGTGCCAGCAGCTTGAGGGCCGATGAGCAGTTCTTC.

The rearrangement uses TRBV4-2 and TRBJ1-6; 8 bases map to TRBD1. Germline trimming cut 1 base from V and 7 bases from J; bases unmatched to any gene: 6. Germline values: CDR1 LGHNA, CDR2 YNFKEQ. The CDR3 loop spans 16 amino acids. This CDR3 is CASSQATGEINSPLHF. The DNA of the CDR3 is TGTGCCAGCAGCCAAGCGACAGGGGAAATCAATTCACCCCTCCACTTT.

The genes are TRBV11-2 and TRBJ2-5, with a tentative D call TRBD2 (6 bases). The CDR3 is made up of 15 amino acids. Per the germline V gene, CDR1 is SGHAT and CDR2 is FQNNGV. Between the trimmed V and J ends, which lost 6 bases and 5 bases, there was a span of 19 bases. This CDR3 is CASRSSAGWGETQYF. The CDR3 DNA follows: TGTGCCAGCAGAAGTTCGGCGGGATGGGGGGAGACCCAGTACTTC.

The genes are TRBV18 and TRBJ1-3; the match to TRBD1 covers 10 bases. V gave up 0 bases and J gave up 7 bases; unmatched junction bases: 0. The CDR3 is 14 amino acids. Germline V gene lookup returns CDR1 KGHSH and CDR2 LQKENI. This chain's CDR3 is CASSPPGQGNTIYF. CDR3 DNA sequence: TGTGCCAGCTCACCACCGGGACAGGGGAACACCATATATTTT.

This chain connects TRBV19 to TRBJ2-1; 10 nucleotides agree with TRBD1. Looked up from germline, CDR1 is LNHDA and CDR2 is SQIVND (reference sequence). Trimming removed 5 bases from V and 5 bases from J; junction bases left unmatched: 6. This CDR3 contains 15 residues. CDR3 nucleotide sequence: TGTGCCAGTAGTTCCCTGGACAGGGGGGACAATGAGCAGTTCTTC. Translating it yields CASSSLDRGDNEQFF.

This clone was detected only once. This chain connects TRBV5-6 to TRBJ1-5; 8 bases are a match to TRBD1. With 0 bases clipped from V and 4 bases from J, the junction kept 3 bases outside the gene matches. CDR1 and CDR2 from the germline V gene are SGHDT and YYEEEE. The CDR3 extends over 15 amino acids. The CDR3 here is CASSLDRGKNQPQHF. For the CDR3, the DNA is TGTGCCAGCAGCTTGGACAGGGGGAAAAATCAGCCCCAGCATTTT.

Written as DNA, the CDR3 is TGTGCCAGCAGCCCGCGCGGGACTAACTATGGCTACACCTTC. The encoded protein is CASSPRGTNYGYTF. The genes are TRBV13 and TRBJ1-2; D gene uncertain. This CDR3 has 14 residues. V was trimmed by 5 bases and J by 0 bases, leaving 10 bases between them. CDR1 is PRHDT and CDR2 is FYEKMQ in the germline V gene (reference sequence). The full variable domain, completed using reference TRBV13 and TRBJ1-2, is AAGVIQSPRHLIKEKRETATLKCYPIPRHDTVYWYQQGPGQDPQFLISFYEKMQSDKGSIPDRFSAQQFSDYHSELNMSSLELGDSALYFCASSPRGTNYGYTFGSGTRLTVV.

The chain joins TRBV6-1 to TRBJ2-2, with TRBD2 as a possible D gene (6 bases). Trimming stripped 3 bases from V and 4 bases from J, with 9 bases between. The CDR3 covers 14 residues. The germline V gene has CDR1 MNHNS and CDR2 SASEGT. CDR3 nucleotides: TGTGCCAGCAGTGATAGCGGACTCACCGGGGAGCTGTTTTTT. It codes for CASSDSGLTGELFF.

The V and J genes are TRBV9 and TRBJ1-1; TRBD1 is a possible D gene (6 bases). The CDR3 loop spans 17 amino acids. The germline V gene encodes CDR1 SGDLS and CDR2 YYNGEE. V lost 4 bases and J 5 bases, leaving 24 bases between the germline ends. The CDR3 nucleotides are TGTGCCAGCAGCCCCCGAGGGGACACCCTCCAAGGGACTGAAGCTTTCTTT. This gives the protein CASSPRGDTLQGTEAFF.